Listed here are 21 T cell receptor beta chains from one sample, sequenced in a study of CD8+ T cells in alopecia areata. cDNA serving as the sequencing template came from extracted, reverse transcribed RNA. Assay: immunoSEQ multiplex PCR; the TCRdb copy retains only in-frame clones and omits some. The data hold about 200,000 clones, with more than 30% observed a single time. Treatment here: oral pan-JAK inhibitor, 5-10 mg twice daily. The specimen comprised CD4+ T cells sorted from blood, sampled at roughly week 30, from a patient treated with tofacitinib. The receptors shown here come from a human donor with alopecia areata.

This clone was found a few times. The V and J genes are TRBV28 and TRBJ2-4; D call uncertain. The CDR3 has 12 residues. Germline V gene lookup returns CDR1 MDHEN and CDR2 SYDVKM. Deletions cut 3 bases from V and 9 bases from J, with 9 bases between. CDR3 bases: TGTGCCAGCAGTTTGCCCGCCAGCATTCAGTACTTC. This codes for CASSLPASIQYF. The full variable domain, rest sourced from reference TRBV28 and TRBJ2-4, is DVKVTQSSRYLVKRTGEKVFLECVQDMDHENMFWYRQDPGLGLRLIYFSYDVKMKEKGDIPEGYSVSREKKERFSLILESASTNQTSMYLCASSLPASIQYFGAGTRLSVL.

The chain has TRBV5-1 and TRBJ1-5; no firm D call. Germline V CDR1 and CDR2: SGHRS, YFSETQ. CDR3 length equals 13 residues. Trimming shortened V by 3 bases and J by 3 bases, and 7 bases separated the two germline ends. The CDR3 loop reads CASSYQPNQPQHF. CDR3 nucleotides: TGCGCCAGCAGCTACCAACCCAATCAGCCCCAGCATTTT.

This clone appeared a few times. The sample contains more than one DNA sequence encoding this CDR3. CDR3 sequence reads: CASSLLSREGGNTIYF. The CDR3 region has the DNA TGTGCCAGCAGCTTACTCTCCAGGGAGGGTGGAAACACCATATATTTT. The V and J genes are TRBV7-9 and TRBJ1-3; weak D call: TRBD1 (5 bases). The CDR3 sequence is 16 residues long. Germline lookup yields CDR1 SEHNR and CDR2 FQNEAQ (reference sequence). V was cut by 2 bases and J by 3 bases, with 14 bases left in between.

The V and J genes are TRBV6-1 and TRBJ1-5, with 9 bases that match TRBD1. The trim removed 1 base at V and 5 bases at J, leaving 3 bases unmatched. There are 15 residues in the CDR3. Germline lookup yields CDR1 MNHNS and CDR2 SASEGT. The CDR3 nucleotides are TGTGCCAGCAGTGAAGGGGGACAGGGTTATCAGCCCCAGCATTTT. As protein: CASSEGGQGYQPQHF.

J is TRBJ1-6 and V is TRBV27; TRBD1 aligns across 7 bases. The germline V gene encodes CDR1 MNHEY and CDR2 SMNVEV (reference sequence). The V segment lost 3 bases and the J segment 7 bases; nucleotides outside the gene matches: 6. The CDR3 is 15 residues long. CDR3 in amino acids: CASSLEGQRNSPLHF. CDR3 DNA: TGTGCCAGCAGTTTGGAGGGACAGCGAAATTCACCCCTCCACTTT.

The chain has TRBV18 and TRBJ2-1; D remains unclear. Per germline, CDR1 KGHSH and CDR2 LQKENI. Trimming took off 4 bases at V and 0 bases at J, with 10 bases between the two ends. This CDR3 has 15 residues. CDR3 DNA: TGTGCCAGCTCACTACAGAGAAGCTCCTACAATGAGCAGTTCTTC. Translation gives CASSLQRSSYNEQFF. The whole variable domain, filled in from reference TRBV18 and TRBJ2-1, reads NAGVMQNPRHLVRRRGQEARLRCSPMKGHSHVYWYRQLPEEGLKFMVYLQKENIIDESGMPKERFSAEFPKEGPSILRIQQVVRGDSAAYFCASSLQRSSYNEQFFGPGTRLTVL.

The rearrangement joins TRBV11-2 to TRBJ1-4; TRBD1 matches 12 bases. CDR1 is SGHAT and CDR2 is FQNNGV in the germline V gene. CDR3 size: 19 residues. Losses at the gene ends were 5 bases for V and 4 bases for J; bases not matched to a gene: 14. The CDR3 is CASSPFYGTGGSSNEKLFF. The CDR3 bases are TGTGCCAGCAGCCCCTTCTATGGGACAGGGGGCTCTAGTAATGAAAAACTGTTTTTT.

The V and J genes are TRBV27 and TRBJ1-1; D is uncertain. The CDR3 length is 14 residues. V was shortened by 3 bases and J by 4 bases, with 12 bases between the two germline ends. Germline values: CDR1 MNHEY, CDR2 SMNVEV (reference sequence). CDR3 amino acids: CASSFRRRVTEAFF. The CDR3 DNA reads TGTGCCAGCAGTTTTAGAAGGAGGGTCACTGAAGCTTTCTTT.

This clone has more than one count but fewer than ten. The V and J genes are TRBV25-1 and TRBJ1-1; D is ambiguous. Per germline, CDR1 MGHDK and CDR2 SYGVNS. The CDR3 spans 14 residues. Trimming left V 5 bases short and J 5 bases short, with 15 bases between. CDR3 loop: CASSRSFGNTEAFF. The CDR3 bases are TGTGCCAGCAGTCGCTCCTTCGGGAATACTGAAGCTTTCTTT.

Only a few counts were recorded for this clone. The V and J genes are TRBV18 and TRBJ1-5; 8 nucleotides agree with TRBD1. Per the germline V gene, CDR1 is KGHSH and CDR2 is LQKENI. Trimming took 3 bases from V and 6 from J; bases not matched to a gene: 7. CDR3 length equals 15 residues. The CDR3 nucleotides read TGTGCCAGCTCACCGGCGACAGGGGAAGGTCAGCCCCAGCATTTT. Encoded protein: CASSPATGEGQPQHF. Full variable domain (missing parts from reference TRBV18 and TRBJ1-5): NAGVMQNPRHLVRRRGQEARLRCSPMKGHSHVYWYRQLPEEGLKFMVYLQKENIIDESGMPKERFSAEFPKEGPSILRIQQVVRGDSAAYFCASSPATGEGQPQHFGDGTRLSIL.

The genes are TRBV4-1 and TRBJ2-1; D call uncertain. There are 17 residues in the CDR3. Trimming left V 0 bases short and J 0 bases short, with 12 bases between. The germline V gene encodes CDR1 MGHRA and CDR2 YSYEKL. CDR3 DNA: TGCGCCAGCAGCCAAGACTCTAACACCCCCTCCTACAATGAGCAGTTCTTC. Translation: CASSQDSNTPSYNEQFF.

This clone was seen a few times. CDR3 amino acids: CASSQDTGTGWETQYF. CDR3 coding DNA: TGCGCCAGCAGCCAGGATACCGGGACAGGGTGGGAGACCCAGTACTTC. The chain employs TRBV4-1 and TRBJ2-5; 9 nucleotides match TRBD1. The germline CDR1 and CDR2 sequences are MGHRA and YSYEKL. The CDR3 consists of 16 residues. With 3 bases clipped from V and 5 bases from J, the junction kept 10 bases outside the gene matches.

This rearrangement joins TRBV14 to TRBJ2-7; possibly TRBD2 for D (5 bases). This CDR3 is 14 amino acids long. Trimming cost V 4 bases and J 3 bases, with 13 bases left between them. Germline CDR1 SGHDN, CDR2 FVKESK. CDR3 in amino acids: CASSLSVLGYEQYF. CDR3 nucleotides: TGTGCCAGCAGCCTTAGCGTTCTGGGCTACGAGCAGTACTTC.

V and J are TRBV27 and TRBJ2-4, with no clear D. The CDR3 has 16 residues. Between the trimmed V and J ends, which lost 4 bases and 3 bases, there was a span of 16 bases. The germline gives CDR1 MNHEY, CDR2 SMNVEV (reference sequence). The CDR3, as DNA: TGTGCCAGCAGTTCACCCCTCATGCACGGCAAAAACATTCAGTACTTC. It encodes CASSSPLMHGKNIQYF.

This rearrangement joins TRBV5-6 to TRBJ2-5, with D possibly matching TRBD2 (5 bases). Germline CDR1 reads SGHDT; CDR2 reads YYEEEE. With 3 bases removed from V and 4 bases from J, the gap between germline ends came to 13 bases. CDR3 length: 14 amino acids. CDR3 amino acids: CASSYSGYGETQYF. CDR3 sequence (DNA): TGTGCCAGCAGCTACTCGGGATATGGAGAGACCCAGTACTTC.

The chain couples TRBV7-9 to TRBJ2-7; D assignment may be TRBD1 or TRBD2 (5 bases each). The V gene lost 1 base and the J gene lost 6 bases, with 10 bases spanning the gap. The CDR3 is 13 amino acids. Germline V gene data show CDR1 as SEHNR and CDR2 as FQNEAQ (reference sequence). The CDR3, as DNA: TGTGCCAGCAGCTTAGGAGTGGGGACCGAGCAGTACTTC. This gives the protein CASSLGVGTEQYF.

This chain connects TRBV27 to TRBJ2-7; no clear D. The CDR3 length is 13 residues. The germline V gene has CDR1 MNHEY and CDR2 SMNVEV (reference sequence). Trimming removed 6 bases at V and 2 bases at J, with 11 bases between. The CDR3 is CASRPHVTYEQYF. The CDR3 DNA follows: TGTGCCAGCAGGCCCCACGTAACCTACGAGCAGTACTTC.

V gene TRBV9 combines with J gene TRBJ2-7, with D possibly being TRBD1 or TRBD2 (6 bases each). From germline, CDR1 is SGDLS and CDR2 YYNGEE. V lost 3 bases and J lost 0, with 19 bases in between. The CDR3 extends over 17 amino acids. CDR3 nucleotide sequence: TGTGCCAGCAGCGGGGGGCCGAACAGGGAGGTCTCCTACGAGCAGTACTTC. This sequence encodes CASSGGPNREVSYEQYF.

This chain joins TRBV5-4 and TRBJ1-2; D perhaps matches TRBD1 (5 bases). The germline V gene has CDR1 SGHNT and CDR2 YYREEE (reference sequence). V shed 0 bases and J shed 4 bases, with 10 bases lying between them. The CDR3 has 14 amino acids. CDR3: CASSLEGEVYGYTF. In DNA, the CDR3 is TGTGCCAGCAGCTTGGAAGGGGAGGTCTATGGCTACACCTTC.

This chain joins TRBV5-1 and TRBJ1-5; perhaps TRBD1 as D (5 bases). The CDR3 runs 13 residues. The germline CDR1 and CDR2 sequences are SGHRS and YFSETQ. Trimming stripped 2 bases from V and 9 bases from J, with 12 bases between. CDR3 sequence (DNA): TGCGCCAGCAGCTTTCAAGGGGATGGGCCCCAGCATTTT. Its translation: CASSFQGDGPQHF.

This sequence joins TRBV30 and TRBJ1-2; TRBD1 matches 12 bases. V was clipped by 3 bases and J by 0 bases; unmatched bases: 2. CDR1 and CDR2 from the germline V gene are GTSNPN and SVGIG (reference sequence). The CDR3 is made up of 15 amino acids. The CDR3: CAWRGQGAPNYGYTF. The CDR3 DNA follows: TGTGCCTGGAGGGGACAGGGGGCTCCTAACTATGGCTACACCTTC.